This T cell receptor beta chain derives from a study of blood T cell repertoires in COVID-19 (TCRdb year 2020). As for the study more broadly: Samples from collaborators originated in the United States, Italy and Spain and spanned both the acute and convalescent phases of COVID-19. The samples were drawn from the first 160 participants of the ongoing ImmuneRACE study and from 1,254 subjects provided by 6 global collaborators. The repertoires were released in a freely available public database meant as a resource for research on the immune response to SARS-CoV-2. The dataset comprised deeply sampled blood TCRbeta repertoires from subjects exposed to, actively infected with, or recovered from COVID-19. HLA class I and class II types, where available, came from metadata supplied by the sample provider rather than from assay-based typing. Sample metadata almost always included a de-identified subject ID, COVID-19 status, age in years and sex. The prospective study material was composed of cDNA or gDNA derived from T cells, B-cell-depleted T cells, or PBMCs. Overall study outcomes, separate from this receptor: Clinical and demographic metadata were provided uncurated, with the amount varying by source and participant.

Each collaborating institution followed its own protocols to collect whole blood in K2EDTA tubes. For TCRbeta analysis, collaborator samples were shipped as frozen whole blood, as isolated PBMCs, or as DNA extracted from either sample type. TCRbeta CDR3 regions were amplified from genomic DNA using the immunoSEQ Assay, a bias-controlled multiplex PCR. As for the original processing: The number of nucleated cells in each sample was estimated by amplification of reference gene primers within the assay. To quantify the absolute abundance of each unique TCRbeta CDR3 rearrangement, sequence reads were collapsed and filtered. For each sample, productive Simpson clonality was calculated by taking the square root of Simpson's diversity index across productive rearrangements. TCRdb holds this immuneACCESS table with in-frame rearrangements only. Some clones are missing; in checked studies, unresolved V genes explain under half, and the rest has no known cause. That table is the source of V, J and clone size, and D and trimming were worked out from the DNA. Across this sample there are fewer than 250,000 clones, with about nine tenths seen only once. In total, the top ten clones hold about 1.1% of the sample.

Notes on this clone: The target of this receptor is not known. No base quality values were provided; no much bigger clone lies one nucleotide off.

The CDR3 covers 14 residues, taking in both the cysteine and the phenylalanine. The retained sequence is limited to the CDR3, 42 bases, with the frame set at the first base. CDR1 and CDR2, per the germline V gene, are SGHDT and YYEEEE. Relative to germline, V is 5 bases shorter and J is 8 bases shorter, with 19 bases between their ends. Sequencing was carried out using peripheral blood. The chain uses TRBV5-6 and TRBJ1-2, and the D gene may be TRBD1, 5 bases matching. The TCR comes from a man between 25 and 39 years old with acute or convalescent COVID-19. DNA sequence: TGTGCCAGCAGGTTCACGACAGACAGCTTAGGCTACACCTTC. This codes for CASRFTTDSLGYTF.